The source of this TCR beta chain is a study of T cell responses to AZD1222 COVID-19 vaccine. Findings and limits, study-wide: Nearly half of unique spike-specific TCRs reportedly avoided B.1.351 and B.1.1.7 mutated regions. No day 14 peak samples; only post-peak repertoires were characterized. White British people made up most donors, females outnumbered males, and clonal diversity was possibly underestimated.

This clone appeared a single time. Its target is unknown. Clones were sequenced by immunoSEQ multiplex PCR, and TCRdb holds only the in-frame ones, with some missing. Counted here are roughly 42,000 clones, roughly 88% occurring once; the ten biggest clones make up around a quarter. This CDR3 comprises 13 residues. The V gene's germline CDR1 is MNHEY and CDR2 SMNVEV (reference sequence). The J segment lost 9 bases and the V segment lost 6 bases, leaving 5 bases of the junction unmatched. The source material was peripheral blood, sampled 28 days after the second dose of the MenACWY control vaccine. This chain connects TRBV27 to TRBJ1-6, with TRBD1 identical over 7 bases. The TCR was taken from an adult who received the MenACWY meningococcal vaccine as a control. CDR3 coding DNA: TGTGCCAGCAGGCCAGGGGGAGGTTCACCCCTCCACTTT. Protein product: CASRPGGGSPLHF.